A single sample is the source of the 17 T cell receptor beta chains below, sequenced in a study of cytomegalovirus exposure and HLA in healthy donors. The primer mix had 60 Vbeta and 13 Jbeta primers. Here immunoSEQ multiplex PCR was the method, and the copy in TCRdb shows in-frame clones only, minus some. This table lists about 190,000 clones. The sample was PBMCs. These TCRs come from a man aged 25 to 40 in good health and CMV-seronegative.

The genes are TRBV11-3 and TRBJ1-2; D might be TRBD1 (6 bases). V was cut by 1 base and J by 5 bases, with 14 bases left in between. CDR1 and CDR2 from the germline V gene are SGHNT and YENEEA. The CDR3 length is 15 residues. The CDR3 nucleotides are TGTGCCAGCAGCTTAGCCCAGGGGAGCGGTTATGGCTACACCTTC. Its protein is CASSLAQGSGYGYTF. Full variable domain (rest looked up from reference TRBV11-3 and TRBJ1-2): EAGVVQSPRYKIIEKKQPVAFWCNPISGHNTLYWYLQNLGQGPELLIRYENEEAVDDSQLPKDRFSAERLKGVDSTLKIQPAELGDSAVYLCASSLAQGSGYGYTFGSGTRLTVV.

The CDR3 protein is CASSLDRSSSYEQYF. CDR3 in DNA: TGTGCCAGCAGTCTGGACAGGTCGAGCTCCTACGAGCAGTACTTC. The rearrangement uses TRBV6-5 and TRBJ2-5; TRBD1 aligns across 7 bases. Gene TRBJ2-7 matches the end of the DNA better, so the J call may be wrong. Looked up from germline, CDR1 is MNHEY and CDR2 is SVGAGI. There are 15 residues in the CDR3.

V and J are TRBV9 and TRBJ1-5, with 10 bases aligning to TRBD1. This CDR3 is 15 amino acids long. Losses at the gene ends were 3 bases for V and 6 bases for J; bases not matched to a gene: 6. Germline-derived CDR1 and CDR2 are SGDLS and YYNGEE. The CDR3 region is CASSGRQGASQPQHF. The CDR3, as DNA: TGTGCCAGCAGCGGTCGACAGGGGGCTAGTCAGCCCCAGCATTTT.

The V call is TRBV2, the J call TRBJ2-7; possibly TRBD2 for D (6 bases). Germline V gives CDR1 SNHLY, CDR2 FYNNEI. The CDR3 consists of 14 residues. Deletions cut 2 bases from V and 6 bases from J, with 14 bases between. The CDR3 reads CASSELRELGEQYF. DNA of the CDR3: TGTGCCAGCAGTGAACTTCGGGAGTTAGGCGAGCAGTACTTC.

The chain uses TRBV10-3 and TRBJ2-7; no definite D call. Germline V gives CDR1 ENHRY, CDR2 SYGVKD. Trimming took off 8 bases at V and 0 bases at J, with 8 bases between the two ends. The CDR3 spans 12 residues. The CDR3 DNA is TGTGCCATCTCCGACATCTCCTACGAGCAGTACTTC. Translation: CAISDISYEQYF.

The chain employs TRBV4-2 and TRBJ2-7; D unclear. Germline CDR1 is LGHNA and CDR2 is YNFKEQ. This CDR3 spans 15 amino acids. Trimming removed 6 bases at V and 1 base at J, with 16 bases between. The CDR3 region has the DNA TGTGCCAGCAGTCAAAGCCCCTACGGTTCCTACGAGCAGTACTTC. It specifies CASSQSPYGSYEQYF.

The chain has TRBV18 and TRBJ2-3; TRBD2 agrees at 8 bases. V lost 2 bases and J lost 3; bases outside the gene matches: 7. This CDR3 spans 16 amino acids. The V gene's germline CDR1 is KGHSH and CDR2 LQKENI. CDR3 residues: CASSPALGRATDTQYF. DNA for the CDR3: TGTGCCAGCTCACCAGCTCTCGGGAGGGCGACAGATACGCAGTATTTT.

The chain combines TRBV7-2 with TRBJ1-5; D remains ambiguous. The CDR3 runs 16 residues. The ends were cut back, 5 bases at V and 1 base at J, with 15 bases in the middle. Germline CDR1 SGHTA, CDR2 FQGNSA. CDR3 sequence (DNA): TGTGCCAGCAGCCCGCACGAGGTACAAAGCAATCAGCCCCAGCATTTT. Its translation is CASSPHEVQSNQPQHF.

Comments on this clone: The junction shows a germline mismatch at one end, possibly a read error. The chain combines TRBV5-4 with TRBJ1-6; TRBD1 is a possible D gene (5 bases). CDR3 length: 16 amino acids. Germline CDR1 and CDR2: SGHNT and YYREEE (reference sequence). The CDR3 bases are TGTGCCAGCAGCTTGGTGGGGGGTGTTTATAATTCACCCCTCCGCTTT. It codes for CASSLVGGVYNSPLRF.

The rearrangement joins TRBV9 to TRBJ1-5; D gene uncertain. This CDR3 has 13 residues. V lost 3 bases, J lost 5 bases, and 9 bases lay in between. Germline lookup yields CDR1 SGDLS and CDR2 YYNGEE. The CDR3 DNA reads as TGTGCCAGCAGCGGGAGCGGGTATCAGCCCCAGCATTTT. As protein: CASSGSGYQPQHF.

The CDR3 bases are TGTGCCAGCAGTGCCCGTTGGACAGCTTACGAGCAGTACTTC. This sequence encodes CASSARWTAYEQYF. This chain connects TRBV2 to TRBJ2-7, with a weak D call TRBD1 (6 bases). Germline V gives CDR1 SNHLY, CDR2 FYNNEI. The CDR3 runs 14 residues. The V end lost 4 bases, the J end lost 4 bases, and 14 bases lay between the germline ends.

The chain employs TRBV5-4 and TRBJ2-7; perhaps TRBD2 as D (6 bases). V lost 3 bases, J lost 6 bases, and 19 bases lay in between. The CDR3 covers 15 residues. Germline CDR1 and CDR2: SGHNT and YYREEE (reference sequence). Here the CDR3 reads CASSSPGLRSPEQYF. The CDR3 bases are TGTGCCAGCAGCTCCCCGGGACTTAGGAGTCCCGAGCAGTACTTC.

The chain couples TRBV9 to TRBJ1-2; 7 bases are a match to TRBD1. The germline CDR1 and CDR2 sequences are SGDLS and YYNGEE. With 4 bases clipped from V and 8 bases from J, the junction kept 11 bases outside the gene matches. This CDR3 is built from 14 residues. In DNA form, the CDR3 reads TGTGCCAGCAGCCCGTGGACAGGACGGGGAGGCTACACCTTC. It is translated as CASSPWTGRGGYTF.

The chain combines TRBV29-1 with TRBJ1-2; D is uncertain. V was clipped by 8 bases and J by 4 bases, with 17 bases between them. This CDR3 is built from 13 residues. Germline V gene lookup returns CDR1 SQVTM and CDR2 ANQGSEA. As DNA, the CDR3 is TGCAGCACGGGGTCCAGTAACGTCTATGGCTACACCTTC. Protein sequence: CSTGSSNVYGYTF.

J is TRBJ1-2 and V is TRBV27, with no clear D. V was clipped by 3 bases and J by 8 bases, with 13 bases between them. Germline V CDR1 and CDR2: MNHEY, SMNVEV (reference sequence). This CDR3 is built from 13 residues. CDR3 sequence: CASSFGRRGGYTF. CDR3 bases: TGTGCCAGCAGTTTTGGCCGGAGAGGAGGCTACACCTTC.

The chain employs TRBV19 and TRBJ2-2, with 8 bases matching TRBD1. With 7 bases clipped from V and 2 bases from J, the junction kept 6 bases outside the gene matches. This CDR3 is built from 15 residues. Germline-derived CDR1 and CDR2 are LNHDA and SQIVND (reference sequence). CDR3 protein: CASNPDRGNTGELFF. The CDR3 nucleotides read TGTGCCAGTAACCCAGACAGGGGCAACACCGGGGAGCTGTTTTTT.

The CDR3 DNA reads as TGTGCCAGTAGTATAGAGCCTAGCAAATATGGACGCAATGAGCAGTTCTTC. It translates to CASSIEPSKYGRNEQFF. The rearrangement links TRBV19 to TRBJ2-1, with D possibly being TRBD2 (5 bases). The germline CDR1 and CDR2 sequences are LNHDA and SQIVND (reference sequence). CDR3 length: 17 residues. The V and J ends lost 0 bases and 6 bases respectively, with 18 bases between them.